These T cell receptor beta chains were read from a single sample in a study of PD-L1 blockade in urothelial cancer. Generated by immunoSEQ multiplex PCR, the TCRdb table keeps only in-frame clones and is missing some. Of over 65,000 clones detected, around four fifths appear once; the ten largest clones hold 4.7%. The sample was PBMCs, taken around atezolizumab (anti-PD-L1) treatment. The receptors here all came from a man in his 70s with urothelial cancer. CDR3s include the opening cysteine and the closing phenylalanine or tryptophan. Fields, in order: J gene, V gene, D gene, clone size, CDR3 DNA, CDR3 protein. The D gene is left open where the match is weak. Only some rows state a clone size, as once, few, many or a class for expanded clones.

J gene: TRBJ2-7
V gene: TRBV27
D gene: -
clone size: -
CDR3 DNA: TGTGCCAGCAGTTTAAGGGGTCTAACCCCCCACGAGCAGTACTTC
CDR3 protein: CASSLRGLTPHEQYF

J gene: TRBJ2-7
V gene: TRBV2
D gene: -
clone size: -
CDR3 DNA: TGTGCCAGCAGCGGACCGGGAGCCCCCTACGAGCAGTACTTC
CDR3 protein: CASSGPGAPYEQYF

J gene: TRBJ1-6
V gene: TRBV27
D gene: TRBD1
clone size: -
CDR3 DNA: TGTGCCAGCAGTTGGGACAGCTTCAATTCACCCCTCCACTTT
CDR3 protein: CASSWDSFNSPLHF

J gene: TRBJ2-1
V gene: TRBV7-8
D gene: -
clone size: -
CDR3 DNA: TGTGCCAGCAGTCCTTTTTTGCCCACGGCGGTCTACAATGAGCAGTTCTTC
CDR3 protein: CASSPFLPTAVYNEQFF

J gene: TRBJ2-7
V gene: TRBV5-6
D gene: -
clone size: -
CDR3 DNA: TGTGCCAGCCGCCGGGTTCTAGCCCCAGGGGGGTACGAGCAGTACTTC
CDR3 protein: CASRRVLAPGGYEQYF

J gene: TRBJ2-1
V gene: TRBV28
D gene: TRBD2
clone size: -
CDR3 DNA: TGTGCCAGCAGTCCCCGACTAGCCCTTATCTACAATGAGCAGTTCTTC
CDR3 protein: CASSPRLALIYNEQFF

J gene: TRBJ2-7
V gene: TRBV28
D gene: -
clone size: -
CDR3 DNA: TGTGCCAGCAGCAATCGGGTCAACGAGCAGTACTTC
CDR3 protein: CASSNRVNEQYF

J gene: TRBJ2-7
V gene: TRBV9
D gene: TRBD2
clone size: -
CDR3 DNA: TGTGCCAGCAGCCCGGGGGGGCAAACCTACGAGCAGTACTTC
CDR3 protein: CASSPGGQTYEQYF

J gene: TRBJ2-7
V gene: TRBV6-1
D gene: -
clone size: -
CDR3 DNA: TGTGCCAGCAGTCGGGGGCAGGGGGACCCATACGAGCAGTACTTC
CDR3 protein: CASSRGQGDPYEQYF

J gene: TRBJ1-1
V gene: TRBV4-1
D gene: -
clone size: once
CDR3 DNA: TGCGCCAGCAGCGAACTCGGGAGGCTGAGGACTGAAGCTTTCTTT
CDR3 protein: CASSELGRLRTEAFF

J gene: TRBJ2-7
V gene: TRBV28
D gene: -
clone size: -
CDR3 DNA: TGTGCCAGCGGGCTTGGACAACCCTACGAGCAGTACTTC
CDR3 protein: CASGLGQPYEQYF

J gene: TRBJ2-2
V gene: TRBV5-4
D gene: -
clone size: -
CDR3 DNA: TGTGCCAGCAGTCGAACGGGAACCGGGGAGCTGTTTTTT
CDR3 protein: CASSRTGTGELFF

J gene: TRBJ1-1
V gene: TRBV5-1
D gene: -
clone size: -
CDR3 DNA: TGCGCCAGCAGCTTGGGGAGACCGACTGAAGCTTTCTTT
CDR3 protein: CASSLGRPTEAFF

J gene: TRBJ2-1
V gene: TRBV6-1
D gene: TRBD2
clone size: once
CDR3 DNA: TGTGCCAGCAGTGGAGGTAGCGGGTCCTACAATGAGCAGTTCTTC
CDR3 protein: CASSGGSGSYNEQFF

J gene: TRBJ2-2
V gene: TRBV7-3
D gene: TRBD2
clone size: -
CDR3 DNA: TGTGCCAGCAGCTCGGGACTAGCAACCGGGGAGCTGTTTTTT
CDR3 protein: CASSSGLATGELFF

J gene: TRBJ2-2
V gene: TRBV2
D gene: TRBD2
clone size: -
CDR3 DNA: TGTGCCAGCAGACCCGGGGGGGCGAACACCGGGGAGCTGTTTTTT
CDR3 protein: CASRPGGANTGELFF

J gene: TRBJ2-5
V gene: TRBV5-1
D gene: TRBD2
clone size: -
CDR3 DNA: TGCGCCAGCAGCGGCGGACTAGCGGGAGGTTTCCAAGAGACCCAGTACTTC
CDR3 protein: CASSGGLAGGFQETQYF

J gene: TRBJ2-7
V gene: TRBV27
D gene: TRBD1
clone size: -
CDR3 DNA: TGTGCCAGCAGTCGGGACAGTCCCTACGAGCAGTACTTC
CDR3 protein: CASSRDSPYEQYF

J gene: TRBJ2-3
V gene: TRBV4-2
D gene: TRBD2
clone size: -
CDR3 DNA: TGTGCCAGCAGACTAGCGGGGAGCACAGATACGCAGTATTTT
CDR3 protein: CASRLAGSTDTQYF

J gene: TRBJ2-7
V gene: TRBV27
D gene: -
clone size: -
CDR3 DNA: TGTGCCCGCGAGGAGGATTCAAGGGTCAAAAGCTCCTACGAGCAGTACTTC
CDR3 protein: CAREEDSRVKSSYEQYF

J gene: TRBJ2-5
V gene: TRBV4-1
D gene: TRBD1
clone size: once
CDR3 DNA: TGCGCCAGCAGCCAAGCCGGGACAGTGCGGGAGACCCAGTACTTC
CDR3 protein: CASSQAGTVRETQYF

J gene: TRBJ2-6
V gene: TRBV6-1
D gene: -
clone size: once
CDR3 DNA: TGTGCCACCCGTGTAGCTGGGGCCAACGTCCTGACTTTC
CDR3 protein: CATRVAGANVLTF

J gene: TRBJ2-3
V gene: TRBV29-1
D gene: TRBD2
clone size: -
CDR3 DNA: TGCAGCGTCCTGGGACTAGCGGGAGTTCCCAGTACGCAGTATTTT
CDR3 protein: CSVLGLAGVPSTQYF

J gene: TRBJ2-1
V gene: TRBV27
D gene: -
clone size: few
CDR3 DNA: TGTGCCAGCAGTCCATCCAGGGGATACAATGAGCAGTTCTTC
CDR3 protein: CASSPSRGYNEQFF

J gene: TRBJ1-1
V gene: TRBV7-6
D gene: -
clone size: -
CDR3 DNA: TGTGCCAGCAGCTCTCGGGGGGACACTGAAGCTTTCTTT
CDR3 protein: CASSSRGDTEAFF

J gene: TRBJ2-7
V gene: TRBV6-5
D gene: TRBD1
clone size: -
CDR3 DNA: TGTGCCAGCAGTTACGGACAGGGGTTGGGCGAGCAGTACTTC
CDR3 protein: CASSYGQGLGEQYF

J gene: TRBJ2-1
V gene: TRBV7-9
D gene: TRBD1
clone size: -
CDR3 DNA: TGTGCCAGCAGCTTTGGGACAGGGCCCTACAATGAGCAGTTCTTC
CDR3 protein: CASSFGTGPYNEQFF

J gene: TRBJ1-4
V gene: TRBV30
D gene: -
clone size: -
CDR3 DNA: TGTGCCTGGAGTGGACAGGTTAATGAAAAACTGTTTTTT
CDR3 protein: CAWSGQVNEKLFF

J gene: TRBJ2-2
V gene: TRBV30
D gene: TRBD2
clone size: once
CDR3 DNA: TGTGCCTGGAGTGGACTAGCGGGAGTTTCCGGGGAGCTGTTTTTT
CDR3 protein: CAWSGLAGVSGELFF

J gene: TRBJ2-4
V gene: TRBV29-1
D gene: TRBD2
clone size: -
CDR3 DNA: TGCAGCGTTGGACTAGCGGGAAACATTCAGTACTTC
CDR3 protein: CSVGLAGNIQYF

J gene: TRBJ1-4
V gene: TRBV6-5
D gene: -
clone size: -
CDR3 DNA: TGTGCCAGCTGGGGGCAGGACCCCCCTAATGAAAAACTGTTTTTT
CDR3 protein: CASWGQDPPNEKLFF

J gene: TRBJ1-2
V gene: TRBV7-2
D gene: TRBD1
clone size: -
CDR3 DNA: TGTGCCAGCAGCTCGACCGGGACAGGGTTCTTCTATGGCTACACCTTC
CDR3 protein: CASSSTGTGFFYGYTF

J gene: TRBJ1-3
V gene: TRBV11-2
D gene: -
clone size: once
CDR3 DNA: TGTGCCAGCAGAACAGGGCGCTCTGGAAACACCATATATTTT
CDR3 protein: CASRTGRSGNTIYF